These 27 T cell receptor beta chains came from one sample sequenced in a study of regulatory T cells in long-lasting Graves disease. The TCR beta library used iRepertoire HTBI primers with Arm-PCR amplification of CDR3. A single record per CDR3 protein comes from TCRdb applying MiXCR to the multiplex PCR reads. The table lists under 300,000 distinct CDR3 sequences, around 20% of them singletons. Time point: newly diagnosed GD, antithyroid drugs for less than 3 months. RNA extracted from PBMCs served as the sequencing template. The starting material was peripheral blood mononuclear cells (PBMCs), obtained at new diagnosis, from a patient treated with antithyroid drugs. The source of these receptors is a female donor with Graves disease.

This clonotype was picked up many times. V and J are TRBV20-1 and TRBJ1-1; D call uncertain. This CDR3 region has 12 residues. The germline V and J ends were trimmed by 4 bases and 4 bases, with 10 bases remaining between them. CDR1 and CDR2 (germline): DFQATT, SNEGSKA (reference sequence). The CDR3 is CSAIHRTTEAFF. The DNA for the CDR3 is TGCAGTGCTATCCATCGGACCACTGAAGCTTTCTTT.

Regarding this clonotype: One junction end does not reproduce the germline sequence, and a read error may be involved. The genes are TRBV5-5 and TRBJ2-5; D may be TRBD2 (7 bases). Germline V gene sequence: CDR1 SGHKS, CDR2 YYEKEE (reference sequence). The CDR3 has 16 amino acids. Here the CDR3 reads CVSSLGGGRARETQYF. The CDR3 nucleotides read TGTGTCAGCAGCTTGGGGGGGGGGCGTGCTAGAGAGACCCAGTACTTC.

Remarks on this clonotype: With only one base between it and a far larger clone, this is likely a read error. The chain recombines TRBV7-9 with TRBJ2-7; TRBD2 agrees at 12 bases. CDR1 SEHNR and CDR2 FQNEAQ come from the germline V gene (reference sequence). This CDR3 is built from 15 residues. Germline trimming cut 5 bases from V and 2 bases from J; bases unmatched to any gene: 4. The CDR3 here is CASSPRLAGAYEQYF. In nucleotides, the CDR3 is TGTGCCAGCAGCCCGAGACTAGCGGGGGCCTACGAGCAGTACTTC.

In this sample, this clonotype turned up a few times. J is TRBJ1-6 and V is TRBV19, with D unclear. CDR1 LNHDA and CDR2 SQIVND come from the germline V gene (reference sequence). With 10 bases removed from V and 0 bases from J, the gap between germline ends came to 16 bases. This CDR3 is built from 16 residues. The CDR3 loop is CATEARQSSYNSPLHF. CDR3 nucleotide sequence: TGTGCCACTGAGGCGCGGCAAAGCTCCTATAATTCACCCCTCCACTTT.

This clonotype was observed a handful of times. The rearrangement links TRBV7-9 to TRBJ2-1; no clear D. Looked up from germline, CDR1 is SEHNR and CDR2 is FQNEAQ (reference sequence). Trimming removed 5 bases from V and 5 bases from J, with 13 bases in between. The CDR3 contains 14 residues. The CDR3: CASSPVIRHNEQFF. CDR3 DNA sequence: TGTGCCAGCAGCCCCGTTATCCGGCACAATGAGCAGTTCTTC.

Notes on this clonotype: This may arise from a read error, as a much more abundant clone is one base away. The chain's CDR3 is CASSYEAGRTSYNEQFF. The CDR3, as DNA: TGTGCCAGCAGTTACGAAGCAGGCCGCACCTCCTACAATGAGCAGTTCTTC. The chain couples TRBV6-2 or TRBV6-3 to TRBJ2-1, with D unclear. The CDR3 loop spans 17 amino acids. Germline assignment: CDR1 MNHEY and CDR2 SVGEGT. V gave up 2 bases and J gave up 0 bases, with 14 bases separating them.

Points on this clonotype: At one boundary the junction diverges from the germline segment, which might be a read error. The chain links TRBV7-2 to TRBJ2-2; D is ambiguous. Per the germline V gene, CDR1 is SGHTA and CDR2 is FQGNSA. This CDR3 is built from 12 residues. CDR3 amino acids: CASSPGPGELFF. CDR3 nucleotides: TGTGCCAGCAGTCCCGGGCCCGGCGAGCTGTTTTTT. Combining the CDR3 with reference TRBV7-2 and TRBJ2-2 gives the whole variable domain GAGVSQSPSNKVTEKGKDVELRCDPISGHTALYWYRQSLGQGLEFLIYFQGNSAPDKSGLPSDRFSAERTGGSVSTLTIQRTQQEDSAVYLCASSPGPGELFFGEGSRLTVL.

This clonotype was picked up many times. This sequence joins TRBV7-2 and TRBJ1-2; TRBD1 matches at 10 bases. Trimming at V came to 1 base and at J to 7 bases, leaving 12 bases not matched to a gene. Germline V CDR1 and CDR2: SGHTA, FQGNSA. The CDR3 consists of 17 residues. This chain's CDR3 is CASSLGGQGIIYGGYTF. Written as DNA, the CDR3 is TGTGCCAGCAGCTTAGGGGGACAGGGGATTATTTATGGTGGCTACACCTTC. Looking up the rest from reference TRBV7-2 and TRBJ1-2 gives the full variable domain: GAGVSQSPSNKVTEKGKDVELRCDPISGHTALYWYRQSLGQGLEFLIYFQGNSAPDKSGLPSDRFSAERTGGSVSTLTIQRTQQEDSAVYLCASSLGGQGIIYGGYTFGSGTRLTVV.

This clonotype occurred many times. J is TRBJ2-3 and V is TRBV20-1, with TRBD2 matching over 12 bases. The J segment lost 1 base and the V segment lost 6 bases, leaving 2 bases of the junction unmatched. Germline-derived CDR1 and CDR2 are DFQATT and SNEGSKA (reference sequence). The CDR3 loop spans 14 amino acids. CDR3 sequence: CSARTSGGTDTQYF. The CDR3 nucleotides are TGCAGTGCCCGGACTAGCGGGGGCACAGATACGCAGTATTTT.

There are many counts of this clonotype. This chain joins TRBV2 and TRBJ2-5, with D possibly TRBD1 on 5 matching bases. Germline values: CDR1 SNHLY, CDR2 FYNNEI. This CDR3 has 14 residues. Trimming took 9 bases from V and 2 from J, leaving 16 bases between them. The CDR3 spells CASCSRVQQETQYF. Written as DNA, the CDR3 is TGTGCCAGTTGCTCCAGGGTTCAACAAGAGACCCAGTACTTC.

The rearrangement links TRBV19 to TRBJ2-1; 10 bases align to TRBD1. Germline CDR1 reads LNHDA; CDR2 reads SQIVND (reference sequence). V was clipped by 6 bases and J by 0 bases; unmatched bases: 2. The CDR3 totals 15 residues. The CDR3 reads CASRGTGASYNEQFF. The CDR3 nucleotides read TGTGCCAGTAGGGGGACAGGGGCCTCCTACAATGAGCAGTTCTTC.

This clonotype was seen repeatedly, ten times or more. The chain employs TRBV12-3 or TRBV12-4 and TRBJ2-2; no firm D call. This CDR3 has 15 residues. Trimming removed 5 bases from V and 2 bases from J, with 12 bases in between. In DNA form, the CDR3 reads TGTGCCAGCAGTCTCCAGATTCTTAACACCGGGGAGCTGTTTTTT. It is translated as CASSLQILNTGELFF.

This clonotype was detected ten times or more. The chain uses TRBV5-5 and TRBJ1-1; 8 bases agree with TRBD1. The ends lost 4 bases at V and 10 bases at J; junction bases unmatched: 12. Per germline, CDR1 SGHKS and CDR2 YYEKEE (reference sequence). There are 14 residues in the CDR3. The CDR3 spells CASSLTLDRAGAFF. The CDR3 DNA reads as TGTGCCAGCAGCCTGACCCTGGACAGGGCCGGAGCTTTCTTT.

In this sample, this clonotype turned up many times. The chain carries TRBV7-2 and TRBJ2-1; D might be TRBD1 (6 bases). V shed 5 bases and J shed 7 bases, with 15 bases lying between them. Per germline, CDR1 SGHTA and CDR2 FQGNSA. CDR3 size: 14 residues. CDR3 DNA sequence: TGTGCCAGCAGCCTATCCGGGACACAGAATGAGCAGTTCTTC. Amino acids: CASSLSGTQNEQFF.

A word on this clonotype: A read error may be the cause here, since a much bigger clone is one base away. The V call is TRBV20-1, the J call TRBJ2-7; 8 bases align to TRBD1. The germline V gene encodes CDR1 DFQATT and CDR2 SNEGSKA (reference sequence). The CDR3 is made up of 14 amino acids. The CDR3 DNA sequence: TGCAGTGCCGCCGACAGGGGTTCATCCTACGGGCAGTACTTC. It translates to CSAADRGSSYGQYF.

The CDR3 DNA follows: TGTGCCAGCAGCTTAGGGTGCGGAGGCACTGAAGCTTTCTTT. Translation gives CASSLGCGGTEAFF. The chain joins TRBV7-2 to TRBJ1-1; D unresolved. CDR1 and CDR2 (germline): SGHTA, FQGNSA. The CDR3 has 14 residues. The ends were cut back, 1 base at V and 4 bases at J, with 10 bases in the middle.

This clonotype was counted ten times or more. The gene calls are TRBV29-1 and TRBJ2-7; TRBD2 aligns across 10 bases. The CDR3 length is 15 residues. The germline CDR1 and CDR2 sequences are SQVTM and ANQGSEA. J was trimmed by 3 bases and V by 0 bases; bases with no gene match: 5. The CDR3 is CSVEEAAGGLYEQYF. DNA for the CDR3: TGCAGCGTTGAAGAAGCAGCGGGAGGGCTCTACGAGCAGTACTTC.

This clonotype was recorded at least ten times. This chain links TRBV20-1 with TRBJ2-3; 11 nucleotides line up with TRBD2. CDR1 is DFQATT, CDR2 SNEGSKA, per germline (reference sequence). This CDR3 has 14 residues. V trimming: 0 bases; J trimming: 9 bases; junction bases outside the gene matches: 5. CDR3 nucleotide sequence: TGCAGTGCTAGAGACCCCCTAGCGGGAGGAACGCAGTATTTT. As protein: CSARDPLAGGTQYF.

The chain has TRBV9 and TRBJ1-2, with TRBD1 matching 8 bases. Germline-derived CDR1 and CDR2 are SGDLS and YYNGEE. The V gene end was trimmed by 0 bases and the J gene end by 3 bases; junction bases not matched to a gene: 4. The CDR3 has 15 residues. The CDR3 reads CASSVDNRGDYGYTF. CDR3 coding DNA: TGTGCCAGCAGCGTAGATAACAGGGGGGACTATGGCTACACCTTC.

In its sample, this clonotype was seen many times. The chain is built from TRBV7-2 and TRBJ2-1, with D unclear. Trimming stripped 1 base from V and 0 bases from J, with 7 bases between. Germline loops: CDR1 SGHTA, CDR2 FQGNSA. The CDR3 runs 15 residues. The CDR3 DNA reads TGTGCCAGCAGCTTAGAGGGTCACTCCTACAATGAGCAGTTCTTC. This gives the protein CASSLEGHSYNEQFF.

This clonotype was detected ten times or more. The chain employs TRBV7-9 and TRBJ1-1; possibly TRBD1 for D (6 bases). The CDR3 has 11 amino acids. V dropped 7 bases and J dropped 7 bases, with 10 bases sitting between them. From germline, CDR1 is SEHNR and CDR2 FQNEAQ (reference sequence). The DNA for the CDR3 is TGTGCCAGCAACCCAGGGGTTGAAGCTTTCTTT. Amino acids: CASNPGVEAFF.

This clonotype came up many times. The V and J genes are TRBV28 and TRBJ2-1; possibly TRBD1 or TRBD2 for D (7 bases each). Germline V gene sequence: CDR1 MDHEN, CDR2 SYDVKM. The CDR3 contains 17 residues. Deletions cut 4 bases from V and 7 bases from J, with 23 bases between. The CDR3 bases are TGTGCCAGCAGTTACGGGGGGATGGGCAGGGGGGGGAATGAGCAGTTCTTC. Its translation is CASSYGGMGRGGNEQFF.

This clonotype was counted ten times or more. The chain carries TRBV20-1 and TRBJ2-7; D remains ambiguous. CDR1 DFQATT and CDR2 SNEGSKA come from the germline V gene (reference sequence). The CDR3 extends over 11 amino acids. The ends were cut back, 2 bases at V and 2 bases at J, with 4 bases in the middle. The chain's CDR3 is CSARQTYEQYF. The CDR3 DNA follows: TGCAGTGCTAGACAGACCTACGAGCAGTACTTC.

This clonotype has a count of ten or more. This chain joins TRBV18 and TRBJ1-1; tentative D call: TRBD1 (6 bases). V was pared by 0 bases and J by 0 bases, with 8 bases between. The CDR3 is 15 amino acids. CDR1 and CDR2 from the germline V gene are KGHSH and LQKENI. The CDR3 region is CASSPPTGMNTEAFF. The DNA of the CDR3 is TGTGCCAGCTCACCACCGACAGGAATGAACACTGAAGCTTTCTTT.

There are many counts of this clonotype. The rearrangement joins TRBV6-2 or TRBV6-3 to TRBJ2-5; 7 bases agree with TRBD2. V lost 4 bases and J lost 5; bases outside the gene matches: 7. The CDR3 is 14 residues long. CDR1 and CDR2 from the germline V gene are MNHEY and SVGEGT. CDR3 in amino acids: CASSWERGRETQYF. For the CDR3, the DNA is TGTGCCAGCAGTTGGGAGCGGGGAAGGGAGACCCAGTACTTC.

This clonotype was seen ten or more times. The CDR3 is CASSLFWDRAGGGYTF. In DNA, the CDR3 is TGTGCCAGCAGTTTGTTTTGGGACAGGGCAGGAGGAGGCTACACCTTC. The gene calls are TRBV6-2 or TRBV6-3 and TRBJ1-2, with 9 bases matching TRBD1. Per germline, CDR1 MNHEY and CDR2 SVGEGT. With 4 bases clipped from V and 8 bases from J, the junction kept 14 bases outside the gene matches. The CDR3 runs 16 residues.

This clonotype was picked up many times. The chain links TRBV15 to TRBJ2-1; 8 nucleotides match TRBD1. This CDR3 is built from 15 residues. J was trimmed by 6 bases and V by 5 bases; bases with no gene match: 9. Germline V gives CDR1 LNHNV, CDR2 YYDKDF (reference sequence). CDR3 DNA sequence: TGTGCCACCAGCTTACACCCGGGACAGGCCAATGAGCAGTTCTTC. It specifies CATSLHPGQANEQFF. The variable domain in full, with the rest retrieved from reference TRBV15 and TRBJ2-1, is DAMVIQNPRYQVTQFGKPVTLSCSQTLNHNVMYWYQQKSSQAPKLLFHYYDKDFNNEADTPDNFQSRRPNTSFCFLDIRSPGLGDTAMYLCATSLHPGQANEQFFGPGTRLTVL.